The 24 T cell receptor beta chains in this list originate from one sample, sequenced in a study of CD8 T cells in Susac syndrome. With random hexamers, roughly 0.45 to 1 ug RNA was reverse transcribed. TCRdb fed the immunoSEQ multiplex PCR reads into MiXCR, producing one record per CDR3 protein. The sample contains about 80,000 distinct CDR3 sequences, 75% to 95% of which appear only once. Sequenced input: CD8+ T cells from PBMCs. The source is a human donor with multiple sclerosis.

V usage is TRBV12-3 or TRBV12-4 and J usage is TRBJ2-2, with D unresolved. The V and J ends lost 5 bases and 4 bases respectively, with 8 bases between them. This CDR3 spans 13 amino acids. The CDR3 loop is CASSTSSTGELFF. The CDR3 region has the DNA TGTGCCAGCAGTACCTCTTCCACCGGGGAGCTGTTTTTT.

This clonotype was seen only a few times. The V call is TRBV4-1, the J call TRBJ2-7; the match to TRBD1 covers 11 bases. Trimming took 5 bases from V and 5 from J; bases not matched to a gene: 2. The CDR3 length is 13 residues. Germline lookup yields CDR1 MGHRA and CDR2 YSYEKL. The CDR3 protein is CASSWDRGNEQYF. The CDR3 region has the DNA TGCGCCAGCAGCTGGGACAGGGGGAACGAGCAGTACTTC.

The CDR3 DNA follows: TGTGCCAGCAGCCTCGGAGTAGGAGGGCCTTTCGAGCAGTACTTC. Translated: CASSLGVGGPFEQYF. The chain links TRBV7-2 to TRBJ2-7; D is perhaps TRBD2 (6 bases). The V gene lost 5 bases and the J gene lost 6 bases, with 20 bases spanning the gap. Germline V gives CDR1 SGHTA, CDR2 FQGNSA. The CDR3 is 15 residues long. Complete variable domain (other parts from reference TRBV7-2 and TRBJ2-7): GAGVSQSPSNKVTEKGKDVELRCDPISGHTALYWYRQSLGQGLEFLIYFQGNSAPDKSGLPSDRFSAERTGGSVSTLTIQRTQQEDSAVYLCASSLGVGGPFEQYFGPGTRLTVT.

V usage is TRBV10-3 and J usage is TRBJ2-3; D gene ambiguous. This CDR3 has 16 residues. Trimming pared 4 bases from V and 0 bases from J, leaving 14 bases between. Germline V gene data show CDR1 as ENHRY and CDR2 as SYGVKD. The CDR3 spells CAISVLPEKSTDTQYF. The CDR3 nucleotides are TGTGCCATCAGTGTTCTCCCAGAAAAAAGCACAGATACGCAGTATTTT.

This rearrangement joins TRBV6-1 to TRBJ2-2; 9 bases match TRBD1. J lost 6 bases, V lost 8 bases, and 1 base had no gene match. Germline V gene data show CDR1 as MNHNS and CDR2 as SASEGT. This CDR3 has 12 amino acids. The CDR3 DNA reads TGTGCCAGCTGGACAGGGGCCGGGGAGCTGTTTTTT. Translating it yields CASWTGAGELFF.

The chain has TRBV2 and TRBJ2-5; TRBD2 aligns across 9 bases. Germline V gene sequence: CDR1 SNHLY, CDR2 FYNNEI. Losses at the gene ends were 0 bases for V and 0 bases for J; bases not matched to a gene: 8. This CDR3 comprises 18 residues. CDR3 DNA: TGTGCCAGCAGTGAAGCGCTGACTAGCGGAATCCACCAAGAGACCCAGTACTTC. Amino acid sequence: CASSEALTSGIHQETQYF. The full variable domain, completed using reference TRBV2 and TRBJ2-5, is EPEVTQTPSHQVTQMGQEVILRCVPISNHLYFYWYRQILGQKVEFLVSFYNNEISEKSEIFDDQFSVERPDGSNFTLKIRSTKLEDSAMYFCASSEALTSGIHQETQYFGPGTRLLVL.

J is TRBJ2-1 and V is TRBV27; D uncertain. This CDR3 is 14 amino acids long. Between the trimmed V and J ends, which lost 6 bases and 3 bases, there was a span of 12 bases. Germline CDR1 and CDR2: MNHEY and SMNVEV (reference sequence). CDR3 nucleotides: TGTGCCAGCAGCTCCCCCTACTACTACAATGAGCAGTTCTTC. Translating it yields CASSSPYYYNEQFF.

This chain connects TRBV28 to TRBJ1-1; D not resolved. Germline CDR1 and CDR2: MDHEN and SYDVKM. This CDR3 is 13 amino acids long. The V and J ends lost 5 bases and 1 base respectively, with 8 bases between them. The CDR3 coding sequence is TGTGCCAGCAGTACGGTCCAGAACACTGAAGCTTTCTTT. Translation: CASSTVQNTEAFF.

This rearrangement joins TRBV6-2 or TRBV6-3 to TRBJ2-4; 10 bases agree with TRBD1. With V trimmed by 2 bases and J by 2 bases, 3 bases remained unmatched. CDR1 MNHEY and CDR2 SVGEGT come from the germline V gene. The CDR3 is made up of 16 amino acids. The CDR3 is CASSYRDRGTKNIQYF. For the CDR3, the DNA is TGTGCCAGCAGTTACAGGGACAGGGGCACCAAAAACATTCAGTACTTC.

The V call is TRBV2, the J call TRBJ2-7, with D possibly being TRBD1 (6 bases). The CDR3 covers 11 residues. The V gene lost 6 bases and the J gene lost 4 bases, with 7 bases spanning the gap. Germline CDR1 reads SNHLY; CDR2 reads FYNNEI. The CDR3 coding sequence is TGTGCCAGCAGGAGGGGGTACGAGCAGTACTTC. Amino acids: CASRRGYEQYF.

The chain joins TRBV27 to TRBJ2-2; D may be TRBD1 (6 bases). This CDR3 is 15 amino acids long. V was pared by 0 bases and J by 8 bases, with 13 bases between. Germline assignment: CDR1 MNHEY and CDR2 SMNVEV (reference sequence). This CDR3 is CASSLSGRGKGELFF. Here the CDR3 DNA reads TGTGCCAGCAGTTTATCGGGCAGGGGAAAAGGGGAGCTGTTTTTT.

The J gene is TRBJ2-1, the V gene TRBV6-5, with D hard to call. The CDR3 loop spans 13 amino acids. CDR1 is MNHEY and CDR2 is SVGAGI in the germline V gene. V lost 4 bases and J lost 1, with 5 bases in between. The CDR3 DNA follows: TGTGCCAGCAGTTTCTCGTCCTACAATGAGCAGTTCTTC. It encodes CASSFSSYNEQFF.

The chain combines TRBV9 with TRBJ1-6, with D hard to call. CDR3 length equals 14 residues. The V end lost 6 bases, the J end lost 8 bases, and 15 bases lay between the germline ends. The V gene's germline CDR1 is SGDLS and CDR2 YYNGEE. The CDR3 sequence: CASNPGGVDSPLHF. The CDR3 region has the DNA TGTGCCAGCAACCCGGGCGGCGTCGATTCACCCCTCCACTTT.

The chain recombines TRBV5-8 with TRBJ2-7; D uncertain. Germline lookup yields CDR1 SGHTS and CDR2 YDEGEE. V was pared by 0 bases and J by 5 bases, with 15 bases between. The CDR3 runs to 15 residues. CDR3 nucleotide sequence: TGTGCCAGCAGCTTGGCCATGAAGGCGGACGACGAGCAGTACTTC. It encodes CASSLAMKADDEQYF. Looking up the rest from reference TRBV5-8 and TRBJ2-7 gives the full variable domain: EAGVTQSPTHLIKTRGQQATLRCSPISGHTSVYWYQQALGLGLQFLLWYDEGEERNRGNFPPRFSGRQFPNYSSELNVNALELEDSALYLCASSLAMKADDEQYFGPGTRLTVT.

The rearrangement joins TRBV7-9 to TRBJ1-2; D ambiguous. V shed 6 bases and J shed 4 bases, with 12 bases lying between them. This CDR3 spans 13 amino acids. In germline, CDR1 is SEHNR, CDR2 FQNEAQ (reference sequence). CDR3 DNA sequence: TGTGCCAGCAGTCCCGGACTGAGCTATGGCTACACCTTC. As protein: CASSPGLSYGYTF. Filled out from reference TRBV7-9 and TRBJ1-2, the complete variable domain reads DTGVSQNPRHKITKRGQNVTFRCDPISEHNRLYWYRQTLGQGPEFLTYFQNEAQLEKSRLLSDRFSAERPKGSFSTLEIQRTEQGDSAMYLCASSPGLSYGYTFGSGTRLTVV.

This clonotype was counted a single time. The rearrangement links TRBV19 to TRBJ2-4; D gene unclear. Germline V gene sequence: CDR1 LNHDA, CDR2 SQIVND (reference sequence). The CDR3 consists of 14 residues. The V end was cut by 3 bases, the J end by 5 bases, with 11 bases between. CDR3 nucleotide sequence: TGTGCCAGTAGTATCAATCAGGCACAAAACATTCAGTACTTC. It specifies CASSINQAQNIQYF.

The DNA for the CDR3 is TGTGCCAGCATGGTCGGCGGGTTCTCTGGAAACACCATATATTTT. Protein product: CASMVGGFSGNTIYF. This chain joins TRBV6-6 and TRBJ1-3; D remains ambiguous. V was clipped by 7 bases and J by 0 bases, with 13 bases between them. The CDR3 totals 15 residues. Germline loops: CDR1 MNHNY, CDR2 SVGAGI (reference sequence).

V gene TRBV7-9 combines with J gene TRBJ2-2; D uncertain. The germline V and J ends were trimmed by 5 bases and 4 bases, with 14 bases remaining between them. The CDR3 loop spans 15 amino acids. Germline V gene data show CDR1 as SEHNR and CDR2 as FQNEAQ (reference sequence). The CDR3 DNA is TGTGCCAGCAGCCCCCGGCCACTGAGCACCGGGGAGCTGTTTTTT. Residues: CASSPRPLSTGELFF.

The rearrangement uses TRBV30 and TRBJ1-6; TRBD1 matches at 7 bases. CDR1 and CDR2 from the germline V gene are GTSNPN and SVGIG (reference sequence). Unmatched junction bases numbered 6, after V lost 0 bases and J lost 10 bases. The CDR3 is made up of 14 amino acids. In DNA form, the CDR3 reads TGTGCCTGGAGTGTAATCCAGGGGGACTCACCCCTCCACTTT. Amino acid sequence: CAWSVIQGDSPLHF.

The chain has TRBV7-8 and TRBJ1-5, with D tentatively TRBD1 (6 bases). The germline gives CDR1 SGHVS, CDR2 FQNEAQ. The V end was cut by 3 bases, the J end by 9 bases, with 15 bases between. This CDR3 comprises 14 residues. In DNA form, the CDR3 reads TGTGCCAGCAGCTTTCTTGGAGGGGGAGGGCCCCAGCATTTT. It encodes CASSFLGGGGPQHF. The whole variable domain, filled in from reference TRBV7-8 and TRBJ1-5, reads GAGVSQSPRYKVAKRGQDVALRCDPISGHVSLFWYQQALGQGPEFLTYFQNEAQLDKSGLPSDRFFAERPEGSVSTLKIQRTQQEDSAVYLCASSFLGGGGPQHFGDGTRLSIL.

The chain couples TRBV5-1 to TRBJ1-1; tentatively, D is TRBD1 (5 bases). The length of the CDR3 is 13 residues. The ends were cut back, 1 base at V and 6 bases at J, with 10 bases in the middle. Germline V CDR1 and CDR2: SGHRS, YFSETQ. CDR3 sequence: CASSLYGTAEAFF. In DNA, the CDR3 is TGCGCCAGCAGCTTGTATGGGACTGCTGAAGCTTTCTTT.

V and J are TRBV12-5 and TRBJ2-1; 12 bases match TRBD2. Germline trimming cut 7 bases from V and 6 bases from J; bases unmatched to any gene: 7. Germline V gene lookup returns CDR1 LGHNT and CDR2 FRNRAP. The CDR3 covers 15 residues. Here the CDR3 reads CASAPPLAGGNEQFF. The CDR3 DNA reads TGTGCTAGTGCCCCCCCACTAGCGGGAGGCAATGAGCAGTTCTTC.

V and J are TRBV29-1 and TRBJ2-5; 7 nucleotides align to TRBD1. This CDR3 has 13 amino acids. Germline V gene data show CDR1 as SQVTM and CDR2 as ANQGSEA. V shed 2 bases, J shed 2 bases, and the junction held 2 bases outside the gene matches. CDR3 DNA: TGCAGCGTTGAACCGGGACAGCAAGAGACCCAGTACTTC. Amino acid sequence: CSVEPGQQETQYF.

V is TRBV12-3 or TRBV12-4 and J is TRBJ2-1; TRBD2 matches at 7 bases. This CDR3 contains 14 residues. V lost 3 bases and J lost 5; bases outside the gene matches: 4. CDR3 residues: CASSFGLVDNEQFF. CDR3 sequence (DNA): TGTGCCAGCAGTTTTGGACTAGTTGACAATGAGCAGTTCTTC.